This T cell receptor beta chain was retrieved from a study of glioma-infiltrating T cells after dendritic cell vaccination. Some clones are missing from TCRdb's copy, which holds only in-frame ones; the method was immunoSEQ multiplex PCR. The sample includes 71,000 or so clones, about four fifths of them seen just once. The ends were cut back, 2 bases at V and 0 bases at J, with 11 bases in the middle. Germline CDR1 is GTSNPN and CDR2 is SVGIG (reference sequence). CDR3 length equals 15 residues. This TCR was recovered from a human donor with glioblastoma. This rearrangement joins TRBV30 to TRBJ1-3; no clear D gene. Sequencing was performed on blood, taken before dendritic cell vaccination. The CDR3, as DNA: TGTGCCTGGAGTAGCGACCGAAGCTCTGGAAACACCATATATTTT. Its translation: CAWSSDRSSGNTIYF.